The 24 T cell receptor beta chains reported below all come from one sample, sequenced in a study of shared clonotypes between healthy human individuals (dated by TCRdb to 2020 to 2021). CD8 naive samples were CD45RO-negative cells positively selected for CCR7, giving a CD45RA+CCR7+ population that excluded TemRA cells. The method behind the library was the immunoSEQ multiplex PCR assay. TCRdb took this table from immuneACCESS and kept in-frame rearrangements with V and J called. Such tables lack part of the clones; where checked against another copy, unresolved V genes explain under half of the gap, and the rest is unexplained. For this sample there are some 1,900,000 clones; approximately 94% appear just once. Approximately 1% of the sample lies in the top ten. Sequenced: naive CD8+ T cells sorted from blood. The meaning of the sample's cell subset or site label: CD45RA+CCR7+. These receptors all come from a young man in good health.

The V call is TRBV11-2, the J call TRBJ2-7; TRBD1 matches at 7 bases. The CDR3 extends over 17 amino acids. In germline, CDR1 is SGHAT, CDR2 FQNNGV. J gave up 0 bases and V 5 bases, and 13 bases lay outside the gene matches. This CDR3 is CASSAAQHRDSSYEQYF. The CDR3 nucleotides are TGTGCCAGCAGCGCGGCCCAGCACCGGGACAGCTCCTACGAGCAGTACTTC. The variable domain in full, with the rest retrieved from reference TRBV11-2 and TRBJ2-7, is EAGVAQSPRYKIIEKRQSVAFWCNPISGHATLYWYQQILGQGPKLLIQFQNNGVVDDSQLPKDRFSAERLKGVDSTLKIQPAKLEDSAVYLCASSAAQHRDSSYEQYFGPGTRLTVT.

This chain joins TRBV11-2 and TRBJ2-7; possibly TRBD2 for D (5 bases). The CDR3 contains 13 residues. Germline values: CDR1 SGHAT, CDR2 FQNNGV. Trimming took 1 base from V and 6 from J, leaving 10 bases between them. The CDR3: CASSLAPGSEQYF. As DNA, the CDR3 is TGTGCCAGCAGCTTAGCCCCGGGGAGCGAGCAGTACTTC.

The genes are TRBV7-9 and TRBJ2-5, with TRBD2 matching 7 bases. V trimming: 1 base; J trimming: 5 bases; junction bases outside the gene matches: 7. This CDR3 is built from 15 residues. Germline values: CDR1 SEHNR, CDR2 FQNEAQ (reference sequence). The CDR3 DNA reads TGTGCCAGCAGCTTAGTCGTGGCGGGGGTGGAGACCCAGTACTTC. Protein product: CASSLVVAGVETQYF.

As DNA, the CDR3 is TGTGCCAGCAGTTACGGACTAGCTAACTATGGCTACACCTTC. It codes for CASSYGLANYGYTF. V is TRBV6-5 and J is TRBJ1-2; D gene unclear. V was shortened by 2 bases and J by 0 bases, with 7 bases between the two germline ends. Germline V gene lookup returns CDR1 MNHEY and CDR2 SVGAGI. CDR3 length: 14 amino acids.

V and J are TRBV4-3 and TRBJ2-3; possible D gene TRBD1, 5 bases. Trimming pared 0 bases from V and 4 bases from J, leaving 11 bases between. This CDR3 comprises 15 residues. Germline lookup yields CDR1 LGHNA and CDR2 YSLEER. CDR3 bases: TGCGCCAGCAGCCAAGATTGGCAGGGCTCAGATACGCAGTATTTT. Translating gives CASSQDWQGSDTQYF.

The CDR3 protein is CASSTQGYTYEQYF. CDR3 sequence (DNA): TGTGCCAGCAGTACCCAGGGGTACACCTACGAGCAGTACTTC. The chain combines TRBV6-6 with TRBJ2-7, with D perhaps TRBD1 (6 bases). The CDR3 extends over 14 amino acids. V lost 5 bases and J 2 bases, leaving 13 bases between the germline ends. Germline V gives CDR1 MNHNY, CDR2 SVGAGI (reference sequence).

The chain carries TRBV18 and TRBJ2-3; the D gene could be TRBD1 or TRBD2 (5 bases each). This CDR3 has 16 amino acids. Germline V gives CDR1 KGHSH, CDR2 LQKENI. V lost 2 bases and J lost 0, with 12 bases in between. The CDR3 here is CASSPWDPQSTDTQYF. In DNA form, the CDR3 reads TGTGCCAGCTCACCATGGGACCCTCAAAGCACAGATACGCAGTATTTT.

The DNA for the CDR3 is TGCGCCAGCAGGAACTTACAGGGTCAAGAGACCCAGTACTTC. It translates to CASRNLQGQETQYF. The V and J genes are TRBV10-1 and TRBJ2-5; weak D call: TRBD1 (6 bases). Deletions cut 6 bases from V and 2 bases from J, with 13 bases between. The CDR3 runs to 14 residues. CDR1 WNHNN and CDR2 SYGVQD come from the germline V gene (reference sequence).

V is TRBV5-6 and J is TRBJ1-3; D gene unclear. The CDR3 covers 14 residues. CDR1 and CDR2 (germline): SGHDT, YYEEEE. Trimming removed 4 bases at V and 7 bases at J, with 15 bases between. The CDR3: CASSPVTTSNTIYF. Here the CDR3 DNA reads TGTGCCAGCAGCCCCGTGACCACAAGTAACACCATATATTTT.

Regarding this clone: A junction boundary mismatches the germline segment, possibly from a read error. The chain joins TRBV7-9 to TRBJ1-2; a possible D gene is TRBD1 (6 bases). This CDR3 comprises 14 residues. Germline CDR1 and CDR2: SEHNR and FQNEAQ (reference sequence). The CDR3 nucleotides read TGTGCCAGCAGCTCACCGGACAGTCCGCTTAAGGGTCACTTC. It is translated as CASSSPDSPLKGHF.

The gene calls are TRBV7-6 and TRBJ2-1, with 11 bases aligning to TRBD2. Germline lookup yields CDR1 SGHVS and CDR2 FNYEAQ. The CDR3 has 17 amino acids. Losses at the gene ends were 2 bases for V and 5 bases for J; bases not matched to a gene: 8. In DNA, the CDR3 is TGTGCCAGCAGCTTATTTGCCGGGACTAGCGGTAACAATGAGCAGTTCTTC. Translating it yields CASSLFAGTSGNNEQFF.

The chain links TRBV7-9 to TRBJ2-2; 7 bases align to TRBD1. This CDR3 has 15 amino acids. V gave up 4 bases and J gave up 7 bases; unmatched junction bases: 9. The germline gives CDR1 SEHNR, CDR2 FQNEAQ (reference sequence). CDR3 nucleotides: TGTGCCAGCAGCTCGGCGACAGGGATGGGCGGGGAGCTGTTTTTT. It specifies CASSSATGMGGELFF. Full variable domain (remainder filled in from reference TRBV7-9 and TRBJ2-2): DTGVSQNPRHKITKRGQNVTFRCDPISEHNRLYWYRQTLGQGPEFLTYFQNEAQLEKSRLLSDRFSAERPKGSFSTLEIQRTEQGDSAMYLCASSSATGMGGELFFGEGSRLTVL.

Points on this clone: The same CDR3 arises from other DNA sequences in this sample as well. This rearrangement joins TRBV4-1 to TRBJ2-7; the D is unclear. Between the trimmed V and J ends, which lost 2 bases and 1 base, there was a span of 6 bases. In germline, CDR1 is MGHRA, CDR2 YSYEKL. The CDR3 covers 13 residues. CDR3 bases: TGCGCCAGCAGCCAACTCCCATCCTACGAGCAGTACTTC. Amino acid sequence: CASSQLPSYEQYF.

CDR3 coding DNA: TGTGCCAGCAGCTACTCGGGGGGCCCCGCAGATACGCAGTATTTT. Translated, it gives CASSYSGGPADTQYF. The chain recombines TRBV9 with TRBJ2-3; D is perhaps TRBD2 (7 bases). Trimming left V 4 bases short and J 4 bases short, with 16 bases between. The CDR3 is 15 amino acids. Per the germline V gene, CDR1 is SGDLS and CDR2 is YYNGEE.

This clone came up once. This chain links TRBV5-4 with TRBJ2-7, with D possibly matching TRBD2 (7 bases). Trimming pared 0 bases from V and 3 bases from J, leaving 13 bases between. The CDR3 runs 15 residues. The germline V gene encodes CDR1 SGHNT and CDR2 YYREEE (reference sequence). CDR3 loop: CASSLDGGPGYEQYF. The DNA for the CDR3 is TGTGCCAGCAGCTTGGACGGGGGGCCGGGCTACGAGCAGTACTTC. The entire variable domain, with the rest obtained from reference TRBV5-4 and TRBJ2-7, is as follows: ETGVTQSPTHLIKTRGQQVTLRCSSQSGHNTVSWYQQALGQGPQFIFQYYREEENGRGNFPPRFSGLQFPNYSSELNVNALELDDSALYLCASSLDGGPGYEQYFGPGTRLTVT.

The rearrangement links TRBV27 to TRBJ2-7; the match to TRBD1 covers 8 bases. The CDR3 contains 16 residues. V shed 4 bases, J shed 2 bases, and the junction held 10 bases outside the gene matches. Germline values: CDR1 MNHEY, CDR2 SMNVEV (reference sequence). The CDR3, as DNA: TGTGCCAGCAGTTCTCCGACAGGGGAAAATACCTACGAGCAGTACTTC. Protein product: CASSSPTGENTYEQYF.

This chain joins TRBV27 and TRBJ2-7; 7 nucleotides match TRBD1. J was trimmed by 2 bases and V by 0 bases; bases with no gene match: 4. This CDR3 has 15 amino acids. Per the germline V gene, CDR1 is MNHEY and CDR2 is SMNVEV (reference sequence). CDR3 in amino acids: CASSLSSGQPYEQYF. In DNA form, the CDR3 reads TGTGCCAGCAGTTTATCCTCGGGACAGCCCTACGAGCAGTACTTC.

A remark on this clone: The same CDR3 can be traced to other DNA sequences in this sample. J is TRBJ2-7 and V is TRBV27; D gene uncertain. CDR3 length: 12 residues. The V gene's germline CDR1 is MNHEY and CDR2 SMNVEV (reference sequence). V gave up 6 bases and J gave up 6 bases, with 12 bases separating them. The CDR3 DNA reads TGTGCCAGCAGCCTTACGGGTGGCGAGCAGTACTTC. Encoded protein: CASSLTGGEQYF.

The chain combines TRBV7-9 with TRBJ1-4; 9 bases map to TRBD1. This CDR3 spans 15 amino acids. V trimming: 5 bases; J trimming: 5 bases; junction bases outside the gene matches: 6. The germline V gene has CDR1 SEHNR and CDR2 FQNEAQ (reference sequence). The CDR3 region is CASSATGTGNEKLFF. Here the CDR3 DNA reads TGTGCCAGCAGCGCCACCGGGACAGGGAATGAAAAACTGTTTTTT.

The rearrangement joins TRBV4-3 to TRBJ1-4; D uncertain. V lost 2 bases and J lost 7, with 5 bases in between. The CDR3 runs to 12 residues. CDR1 LGHNA and CDR2 YSLEER come from the germline V gene. CDR3 nucleotides: TGCGCCAGCAGCCAAATAGGTGAAAAACTGTTTTTT. Residues: CASSQIGEKLFF.

This clone was detected a few times. The rearrangement uses TRBV19 and TRBJ1-6; D uncertain. The CDR3 is 14 residues long. CDR1 is LNHDA and CDR2 is SQIVND in the germline V gene (reference sequence). V shed 9 bases and J shed 5 bases, with 14 bases lying between them. CDR3 coding DNA: TGTGCCAGGGACCGGGGTCTCGATAATTCACCCCTCCACTTT. Translated, it gives CARDRGLDNSPLHF.

This clone turned up a few times. V usage is TRBV6-6 and J usage is TRBJ1-6; TRBD1 might be the D (5 bases). The length of the CDR3 is 15 residues. The V and J ends lost 6 bases and 10 bases respectively, with 19 bases between them. Germline lookup yields CDR1 MNHNY and CDR2 SVGAGI (reference sequence). This CDR3 is CASSRDRSEGSPLHF. Here the CDR3 DNA reads TGTGCCAGCAGCCGGGACCGCTCAGAGGGCTCACCCCTCCACTTT.

This sequence joins TRBV10-3 and TRBJ2-2; 7 bases align to TRBD1. With 8 bases clipped from V and 7 bases from J, the junction kept 10 bases outside the gene matches. Looked up from germline, CDR1 is ENHRY and CDR2 is SYGVKD. This CDR3 has 14 amino acids. CDR3 loop: CAIGRTGPNGELFF. Written as DNA, the CDR3 is TGTGCCATCGGCCGGACAGGACCAAACGGGGAGCTGTTTTTT.

In this sample, this clone turned up a few times. V usage is TRBV6-5 and J usage is TRBJ2-2; D may be TRBD1 (6 bases). The CDR3 is 14 amino acids. The V end lost 7 bases, the J end lost 1 base, and 10 bases lay between the germline ends. CDR1 MNHEY and CDR2 SVGAGI come from the germline V gene. The DNA for the CDR3 is TGTGCCAGCACAGGGGTAGAGAACACCGGGGAGCTGTTTTTT. It yields the protein CASTGVENTGELFF.